Shown below are 18 T cell receptor beta chains from a single sample sequenced in a study of blood T cell repertoires in COVID-19. The data were produced by immunoSEQ multiplex PCR, yet TCRdb's version contains in-frame clones alone and is incomplete. The sample has tens of thousands of clones; 77% are singletons. Sequencing was performed on peripheral blood. These receptors all come from a woman in her 70s with acute or convalescent COVID-19.

This sequence joins TRBV5-6 and TRBJ2-7, with D uncertain. There are 13 residues in the CDR3. Trimming removed 1 base from V and 2 bases from J, with 7 bases in between. Germline-derived CDR1 and CDR2 are SGHDT and YYEEEE. CDR3 region: CASSLTAAYEQYF. The CDR3 bases are TGTGCCAGCAGCTTGACAGCCGCCTACGAGCAGTACTTC.

As concerns this clone: The germline gene is not matched at one end of the junction; a read error may be the cause. This sample includes further DNA sequences coding for the same CDR3. CDR3 sequence: CASSLTPNTEAFF. The CDR3 region has the DNA TGTGCCAGCAGCTTGACTCCGAACACTGAGGCTTTCTTT. The chain joins TRBV7-2 to TRBJ1-1; D unclear. This CDR3 contains 13 residues. The germline gives CDR1 SGHTA, CDR2 FQGNSA.

This sequence joins TRBV6-5 and TRBJ1-2; D is undetermined. The V end was cut by 7 bases, the J end by 6 bases, with 18 bases between. This CDR3 region has 14 residues. Germline V gives CDR1 MNHEY, CDR2 SVGAGI. The CDR3 DNA follows: TGTGCCAGCACCGACTCGCAGAATAGGCATGGCTACACCTTC. Its translation: CASTDSQNRHGYTF.

J is TRBJ2-3 and V is TRBV7-2, with D perhaps matching TRBD1 (6 bases). Trimming removed 5 bases from V and 2 bases from J, with 14 bases in between. Germline CDR1 reads SGHTA; CDR2 reads FQGNSA. The CDR3 sequence is 15 residues long. The DNA for the CDR3 is TGTGCCAGCAGCGCAAGGGGGACGTCCACAGATACGCAGTATTTT. It is translated as CASSARGTSTDTQYF.

V is TRBV21-1 and J is TRBJ2-7; TRBD1 reflects the table's D call only, with no check against the DNA. TRBV21-1 is given as a pseudogene. This CDR3 region has 16 residues. The CDR3 DNA is TGTGCCAGCAGCAAAGCGCTTATAGGGGCGCCTATCGAGCAGTACTTC. This gives the protein CASSKALIGAPIEQYF.

This chain joins TRBV5-8 and TRBJ2-5; the match to TRBD2 covers 16 bases. V lost 5 bases to trimming and J lost 7 bases; unmatched junction nucleotides: 8. Germline-derived CDR1 and CDR2 are SGHTS and YDEGEE. The CDR3 spans 16 residues. In DNA form, the CDR3 reads TGTGCCAGCAGAGGACCGGGACTAGCGGGAGGGAGGACCCAGTACTTC. This codes for CASRGPGLAGGRTQYF.

The chain employs TRBV7-2 and TRBJ1-2; D not certain. The CDR3 length is 11 residues. The V gene's germline CDR1 is SGHTA and CDR2 FQGNSA. V was trimmed by 3 bases and J by 6 bases, leaving 5 bases between them. The CDR3 loop reads CASSFADGYTF. The CDR3 region has the DNA TGTGCCAGCAGCTTTGCGGATGGCTACACCTTC.

This chain uses TRBV18 with TRBJ2-7; a weak D match, TRBD1 (6 bases). V lost 4 bases and J 1 base, leaving 14 bases between the germline ends. In germline, CDR1 is KGHSH, CDR2 LQKENI. This CDR3 is built from 15 residues. The CDR3 spells CASSRNQGISYEQYF. Written as DNA, the CDR3 is TGTGCCAGCTCACGAAACCAGGGGATTTCCTACGAGCAGTACTTC. Drawing the rest from reference TRBV18 and TRBJ2-7, the complete variable domain is NAGVMQNPRHLVRRRGQEARLRCSPMKGHSHVYWYRQLPEEGLKFMVYLQKENIIDESGMPKERFSAEFPKEGPSILRIQQVVRGDSAAYFCASSRNQGISYEQYFGPGTRLTVT.

J is TRBJ1-1 and V is TRBV6-5; TRBD1 matches at 7 bases. Germline V gives CDR1 MNHEY, CDR2 SVGAGI. The CDR3 spans 15 residues. The junction had 16 bases not matched to a gene; V was cut back by 6 bases and J by 9 bases. The CDR3 nucleotides are TGTGCCAGCAGCGACTTTGACAGGGCGAATGAGAAAGCTTTCTTT. It is translated as CASSDFDRANEKAFF.

This chain uses TRBV9 with TRBJ1-2; D remains unclear. Germline CDR1 and CDR2: SGDLS and YYNGEE. V was clipped by 4 bases and J by 3 bases, with 16 bases between them. This CDR3 comprises 15 residues. The CDR3 here is CASSPTVLGDYGYTF. CDR3 nucleotides: TGTGCCAGCAGCCCTACAGTCCTTGGCGACTATGGCTACACCTTC.

Remarks on this clone: Sequence at one end of the junction differs from germline and may be a read error. This chain connects TRBV6-6 to TRBJ1-3; TRBD1 might be the D (6 bases). The CDR3 length is 16 residues. CDR1 and CDR2 from the germline V gene are MNHNY and SVGAGI (reference sequence). The CDR3 DNA reads as TGTGCCAGCAGTCCGCCGGGACAAACCACTGGATACACCATATATTTT. This translates into CASSPPGQTTGYTIYF.

The chain couples TRBV10-3 to TRBJ2-7; D is possibly TRBD1 (5 bases). This CDR3 is built from 17 residues. Trimming took 2 bases from V and 3 from J, leaving 20 bases between them. Per germline, CDR1 ENHRY and CDR2 SYGVKD. CDR3 protein: CAISEGTVGPDIYEQYF. The CDR3 bases are TGTGCCATCAGTGAGGGTACGGTGGGGCCCGATATCTACGAGCAGTACTTC.

The chain uses TRBV6-6 and TRBJ2-3; 14 bases map to TRBD2. The V gene's germline CDR1 is MNHNY and CDR2 SVGAGI (reference sequence). The CDR3 extends over 15 amino acids. J lost 9 bases, V lost 1 base, and 3 bases had no gene match. CDR3 DNA sequence: TGTGCCAGCAGTTACTTGGGACTAGCGGGAGCCACGCAGTATTTT. Amino acids: CASSYLGLAGATQYF.

The gene calls are TRBV7-2 and TRBJ1-6; D unresolved. The CDR3 sequence is 15 residues long. Germline CDR1 reads SGHTA; CDR2 reads FQGNSA. Trimming took 3 bases from V and 0 from J, leaving 6 bases between them. The CDR3 is CASSFDNSYNSPLHF. CDR3 in DNA: TGTGCCAGCAGCTTCGACAACTCCTATAATTCACCCCTCCACTTT.

CDR3 residues: CASSFTGESEKLFF. CDR3 coding DNA: TGTGCCAGCAGCTTCACAGGGGAGAGTGAAAAACTGTTTTTT. V is TRBV7-9 and J is TRBJ1-4; 7 positions agree with TRBD1. The junction had 5 bases not matched to a gene; V was cut back by 3 bases and J by 7 bases. Germline assignment: CDR1 SEHNR and CDR2 FQNEAQ (reference sequence). The CDR3 length is 14 residues.

V usage is TRBV6-5 and J usage is TRBJ1-2; D ambiguous. This CDR3 contains 14 residues. Trimming shortened V by 5 bases and J by 0 bases, and 10 bases separated the two germline ends. Germline V gene sequence: CDR1 MNHEY, CDR2 SVGAGI. CDR3 sequence: CASSPLAANYGYTF. The CDR3 DNA reads as TGTGCCAGCAGTCCCCTGGCAGCTAACTATGGCTACACCTTC.

This chain joins TRBV28 and TRBJ2-1, with TRBD2 matching over 7 bases. The CDR3 has 16 residues. Unmatched junction bases numbered 13, after V lost 6 bases and J lost 5 bases. Looked up from germline, CDR1 is MDHEN and CDR2 is SYDVKM. The CDR3 sequence is CASSPWEAGVNNEQFF. CDR3 sequence (DNA): TGTGCCAGCAGCCCGTGGGAGGCGGGAGTCAACAATGAGCAGTTCTTC.

V usage is TRBV5-1 and J usage is TRBJ2-2, with 11 nucleotides matching TRBD2. The V and J ends lost 4 bases and 6 bases, in that order; junction bases with no gene match: 14. CDR1 is SGHRS and CDR2 is YFSETQ in the germline V gene. The CDR3 sequence is 18 residues long. CDR3 protein: CASSATQVPGLAAGELFF. DNA for the CDR3: TGCGCCAGCAGCGCCACGCAGGTCCCGGGACTAGCGGCCGGGGAGCTGTTTTTT. Combining the CDR3 with reference TRBV5-1 and TRBJ2-2 gives the whole variable domain KAGVTQTPRYLIKTRGQQVTLSCSPISGHRSVSWYQQTPGQGLQFLFEYFSETQRNKGNFPGRFSGRQFSNSRSEMNVSTLELGDSALYLCASSATQVPGLAAGELFFGEGSRLTVL.